One sample yielded the 2 T cell receptor beta chains listed below, sequenced in a study of T cell changes during pregnancy in multiple sclerosis. The data were produced by immunoSEQ multiplex PCR, yet TCRdb's version contains in-frame clones alone and is incomplete. The table includes about 59,000 clones, about 93% detected once. The starting material was CD8+ T cells from peripheral blood mononuclear cells, obtained in the third trimester of pregnancy. The receptors originated from a female donor with multiple sclerosis, enrolled in a pregnancy study.

The CDR3 DNA reads TGTGCCAGCAGCTTCTACCGAGGACAGGCTGTAGCGGATACGCAGTATTTT. It is translated as CASSFYRGQAVADTQYF. The chain employs TRBV7-8 and TRBJ2-3; TRBD1 matches 7 bases. Unmatched junction bases numbered 15, after V lost 3 bases and J lost 6 bases. Germline assignment: CDR1 SGHVS and CDR2 FQNEAQ. CDR3 length: 17 residues.

The chain uses TRBV28 and TRBJ2-7; perhaps TRBD2 as D (6 bases). Deletions cut 3 bases from V and 4 bases from J, with 7 bases between. The germline V gene encodes CDR1 MDHEN and CDR2 SYDVKM. This CDR3 contains 12 residues. The DNA for the CDR3 is TGTGCCAGCAGTTTCCGGGGGTACGAGCAGTACTTC. This translates into CASSFRGYEQYF.